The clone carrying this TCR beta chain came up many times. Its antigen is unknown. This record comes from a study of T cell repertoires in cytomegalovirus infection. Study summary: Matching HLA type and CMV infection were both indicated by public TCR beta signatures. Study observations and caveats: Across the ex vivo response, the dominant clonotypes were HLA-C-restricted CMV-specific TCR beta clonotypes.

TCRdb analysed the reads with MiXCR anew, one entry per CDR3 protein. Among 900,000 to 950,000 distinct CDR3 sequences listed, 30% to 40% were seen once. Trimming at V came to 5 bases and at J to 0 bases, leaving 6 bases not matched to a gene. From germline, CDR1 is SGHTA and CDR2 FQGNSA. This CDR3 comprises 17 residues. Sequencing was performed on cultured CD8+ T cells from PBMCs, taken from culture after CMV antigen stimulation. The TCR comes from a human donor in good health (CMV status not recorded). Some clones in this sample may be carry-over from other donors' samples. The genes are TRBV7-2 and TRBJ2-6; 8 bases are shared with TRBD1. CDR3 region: CASSLGTGPSGANVLTF. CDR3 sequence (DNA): TGTGCCAGCAGCCTCGGGACAGGTCCCTCTGGGGCCAACGTCCTGACTTTC.